This T cell receptor (beta chain) was obtained from a study of blood T cell repertoires in COVID-19. Background on the study: Samples representing acute and convalescent COVID-19 were sourced from the United States, Italy and Spain. T cells, B-cell-depleted T cells, or PBMCs provided the cDNA or gDNA that served as material.

With regard to this clone: Other nucleotide sequences from this sample produce the same CDR3.

Authors' analysis steps: Researchers report that nucleated cell counts were estimated from reference gene primer amplification. The repertoire was sequenced with immunoSEQ multiplex PCR; TCRdb's copy has only in-frame clones and lacks some. The V and J calls and clone size are taken from that table; D and trimming were inferred from the DNA. This sample has over 80,000 clones, with 90% to 95% found just once. The CDR3 is 13 amino acids. Trimming cost V 2 bases and J 5 bases, with 9 bases left between them. Germline V gene data show CDR1 as LNHDA and CDR2 as SQIVND (reference sequence). Sequenced: peripheral blood. The clonotype was recovered from a man aged 55-75 years with acute or convalescent COVID-19. The V call is TRBV19, the J call TRBJ1-1; D ambiguous. The CDR3 here is CASSISVNTEAFF. The CDR3 DNA reads TGTGCCAGTAGTATATCGGTCAATACTGAAGCTTTCTTT.